Each of the 22 T cell receptor beta chains below was sequenced from the same sample in a study of shared clonotypes between healthy human individuals (dated by TCRdb to about 2020). Libraries were constructed by the immunoSEQ multiplex PCR assay. As stored in TCRdb, this immuneACCESS dataset retains in-frame rearrangements with V and J assigned. A fraction of the clones does not appear; measured against another copy, unresolved V genes explain less than half of the discrepancy, and the remainder lacks a known reason. For this sample there are roughly 1,500,000 clones; around 98.5% appear just once. The ten largest clones add up to about 0.34% of the sample. Sequenced material: naive CD4+ T cells sorted from blood. Sample cell subset or site, as interpreted from the label and publication: CD45RA+ positively selected. The receptors derive from a man aged 25 to 45 in good health.

The chain's CDR3 is CASSLAWGGDYGYTF. In nucleotides, the CDR3 is TGTGCCAGCAGCTTGGCCTGGGGTGGGGACTATGGCTACACCTTC. This chain connects TRBV5-4 to TRBJ1-2; D is undetermined. Germline assignment: CDR1 SGHNT and CDR2 YYREEE (reference sequence). Trimming pared 0 bases from V and 3 bases from J, leaving 12 bases between. The CDR3 runs to 15 residues.

The chain carries TRBV7-6 and TRBJ1-5; D possibly corresponds to TRBD1 (6 bases). Germline CDR1 is SGHVS and CDR2 is FNYEAQ. The CDR3 length is 15 residues. Trimming took off 6 bases at V and 4 bases at J, with 16 bases between the two ends. CDR3 region: CASSRGQGLNQPQHF. CDR3 nucleotides: TGTGCCAGCAGTCGGGGGCAGGGGCTAAATCAGCCCCAGCATTTT.

V usage is TRBV5-4 and J usage is TRBJ1-1; 8 bases fit TRBD1. The CDR3 extends over 15 amino acids. V lost 5 bases, J lost 0 bases, and 6 bases stayed unmatched. Germline loops: CDR1 SGHNT, CDR2 YYREEE (reference sequence). CDR3: CASRGTGELNTEAFF. The CDR3 DNA is TGTGCCAGCAGGGGGACAGGCGAATTGAACACTGAAGCTTTCTTT.

The V and J genes are TRBV4-1 and TRBJ2-5; D perhaps matches TRBD1 (5 bases). Germline assignment: CDR1 MGHRA and CDR2 YSYEKL. The ends were cut back, 4 bases at V and 5 bases at J, with 14 bases in the middle. This CDR3 is 14 amino acids long. The CDR3 region is CASSPGRKGETQYF. DNA of the CDR3: TGCGCCAGCAGCCCGGGTCGGAAGGGGGAGACCCAGTACTTC.

The genes are TRBV4-3 and TRBJ1-5; the D gene is possibly TRBD1 (6 bases). Germline V lookup: CDR1 LGHNA, CDR2 YSLEER. V lost 1 base, J lost 7 bases, and 11 bases lay in between. The CDR3 consists of 14 residues. The CDR3 DNA reads as TGCGCCAGCAGCCAAGGTCAGGGGAGACAGCCCCAGCATTTT. Translation: CASSQGQGRQPQHF.

The chain combines TRBV10-3 with TRBJ2-4; either TRBD1 or TRBD2 may supply D (5 bases each). CDR3 length: 17 residues. Germline V gene lookup returns CDR1 ENHRY and CDR2 SYGVKD. V lost 0 bases and J 0 bases, leaving 12 bases between the germline ends. CDR3 region: CAISESITGLAKNIQYF. The CDR3 nucleotides read TGTGCCATCAGTGAGTCGATAACAGGACTAGCCAAAAACATTCAGTACTTC.

The chain uses TRBV28 and TRBJ1-1; unclear D gene. V lost 6 bases and J lost 9, with 14 bases in between. CDR3 length equals 12 residues. CDR1 and CDR2 from the germline V gene are MDHEN and SYDVKM. This CDR3 reads CASRAMEEKAFF. DNA of the CDR3: TGTGCCAGCAGGGCAATGGAGGAGAAAGCTTTCTTT.

The chain recombines TRBV5-1 with TRBJ2-2; 9 nucleotides align to TRBD1. The V gene end was trimmed by 2 bases and the J gene end by 2 bases; junction bases not matched to a gene: 16. The germline V gene encodes CDR1 SGHRS and CDR2 YFSETQ. This CDR3 has 20 amino acids. CDR3 residues: CASSFPRTPGQGTNTGELFF. As DNA, the CDR3 is TGCGCCAGCAGCTTCCCTAGAACCCCGGGACAGGGAACTAACACCGGGGAGCTGTTTTTT.

The J gene is TRBJ2-1, the V gene TRBV29-1; TRBD2 agrees at 7 bases. V was pared by 6 bases and J by 3 bases, with 20 bases of the junction left unmatched. From germline, CDR1 is SQVTM and CDR2 ANQGSEA. CDR3 length: 18 residues. CDR3 in DNA: TGCAGCGTGCCGATCCCCCGCCAGGCGGGAGTATACTACAATGAGCAGTTCTTC. The encoded protein is CSVPIPRQAGVYYNEQFF.

The chain links TRBV27 to TRBJ2-7; possibly TRBD1 for D (5 bases). Trimming took 6 bases from V and 2 from J, leaving 11 bases between them. This CDR3 is 13 amino acids long. Germline V gene sequence: CDR1 MNHEY, CDR2 SMNVEV (reference sequence). CDR3 DNA sequence: TGTGCCAGCAGGTCTCAGGGCGCCTACGAGCAGTACTTC. Its protein product is CASRSQGAYEQYF.

This clone appeared once. The V gene is TRBV5-1, the J gene TRBJ2-1; TRBD2 matches 7 bases. Germline CDR1 SGHRS, CDR2 YFSETQ. CDR3 length: 18 amino acids. V gave up 4 bases and J gave up 10 bases; unmatched junction bases: 23. Written as DNA, the CDR3 is TGCGCCAGCAGCAGGACTGCCTCCTCCAGCGGGGCTACTCGGGAGCAGTTCTTC. Translation gives CASSRTASSSGATREQFF.

This chain connects TRBV27 to TRBJ1-2, with a possible D match to TRBD1 (5 bases). Deletions cut 2 bases from V and 0 bases from J, with 13 bases between. The germline CDR1 and CDR2 sequences are MNHEY and SMNVEV (reference sequence). The length of the CDR3 is 16 residues. The CDR3 sequence is CASSLLAGRTNYGYTF. As DNA, the CDR3 is TGTGCCAGCAGTTTACTGGCAGGGAGGACTAACTATGGCTACACCTTC.

The chain uses TRBV5-1 and TRBJ2-3; D remains unclear. The germline CDR1 and CDR2 sequences are SGHRS and YFSETQ. V was pared by 0 bases and J by 0 bases, with 8 bases between. The CDR3 consists of 15 residues. This CDR3 is CASSLVPSSTDTQYF. The CDR3 region has the DNA TGCGCCAGCAGCTTGGTCCCTTCTAGCACAGATACGCAGTATTTT.

The chain is built from TRBV7-6 and TRBJ2-2; D is ambiguous. Trimming left V 5 bases short and J 1 base short, with 23 bases between. Per germline, CDR1 SGHVS and CDR2 FNYEAQ. CDR3 size: 19 residues. As DNA, the CDR3 is TGTGCCAGCAGCCCGTTGAATAAAGGGCCGATATTGAACACCGGGGAGCTGTTTTTT. It encodes CASSPLNKGPILNTGELFF.

V usage is TRBV28 and J usage is TRBJ2-5, with 8 bases lining up with TRBD2. Trimming took 3 bases from V and 13 from J; bases not matched to a gene: 10. CDR3 size: 13 residues. In germline, CDR1 is MDHEN, CDR2 SYDVKM. In nucleotides, the CDR3 is TGTGCCAGCAGTTTGCCTAGCGGGCGGGTTTTGTACTTC. Residues: CASSLPSGRVLYF.

The chain combines TRBV7-2 with TRBJ2-1; the match to TRBD2 covers 10 bases. The CDR3 loop spans 15 amino acids. Losses at the gene ends were 1 base for V and 6 bases for J; bases not matched to a gene: 3. Germline V gene data show CDR1 as SGHTA and CDR2 as FQGNSA. CDR3 sequence: CASSLDTSGTNEQFF. CDR3 DNA sequence: TGTGCCAGCAGCTTAGATACTAGCGGGACCAATGAGCAGTTCTTC.

The chain combines TRBV14 with TRBJ2-4, with D perhaps matching TRBD2 (6 bases). Germline V gene lookup returns CDR1 SGHDN and CDR2 FVKESK. V lost 3 bases to trimming and J lost 9 bases, with 9 bases between them. The CDR3 runs to 12 residues. CDR3 sequence reads: CASSHARGIQYF. The CDR3 nucleotides read TGTGCCAGCAGCCATGCGCGGGGCATTCAGTACTTC.

For this clone: The same CDR3 also results from other DNA sequences found in this sample. The CDR3: CASSVGQGSETQYF. The DNA of the CDR3 is TGTGCCAGCAGCGTTGGGCAGGGGTCAGAGACCCAGTACTTC. V is TRBV9 and J is TRBJ2-5; possibly TRBD1 for D (6 bases). The V end lost 2 bases, the J end lost 4 bases, and 12 bases lay between the germline ends. Germline CDR1 reads SGDLS; CDR2 reads YYNGEE. CDR3 length equals 14 residues.

V usage is TRBV5-6 and J usage is TRBJ2-1; D gene ambiguous. The germline gives CDR1 SGHDT, CDR2 YYEEEE. The CDR3 totals 16 residues. The V and J ends lost 6 bases and 0 bases respectively, with 16 bases between them. DNA of the CDR3: TGTGCCAGCATCCTTGCCAGGCGGAGCTCCTACAATGAGCAGTTCTTC. Protein: CASILARRSSYNEQFF.

The rearrangement uses TRBV19 and TRBJ2-3, with 14 bases matching TRBD2. The V gene end was trimmed by 4 bases and the J gene end by 3 bases; junction bases not matched to a gene: 6. Germline assignment: CDR1 LNHDA and CDR2 SQIVND (reference sequence). This CDR3 region has 17 residues. CDR3 coding DNA: TGTGCCAGTAGTAGAGGGGGGACTAGCGGGAGTACAGATACGCAGTATTTT. Amino acids: CASSRGGTSGSTDTQYF.

This chain links TRBV7-6 with TRBJ1-4; TRBD1 aligns across 9 bases. The CDR3 covers 16 residues. The V and J ends lost 4 bases and 3 bases, in that order; junction bases with no gene match: 6. Germline assignment: CDR1 SGHVS and CDR2 FNYEAQ. CDR3 loop: CASSSRQGGPNEKLFF. The CDR3 DNA sequence: TGTGCCAGCAGCTCACGACAGGGGGGGCCTAATGAAAAACTGTTTTTT.

V usage is TRBV5-1 and J usage is TRBJ2-7; D may be TRBD1 (6 bases). The CDR3 totals 13 residues. Germline values: CDR1 SGHRS, CDR2 YFSETQ. V was shortened by 4 bases and J by 3 bases, with 11 bases between the two germline ends. Here the CDR3 reads CASSRTGSYEQYF. The CDR3 nucleotides are TGCGCCAGCAGCCGTACAGGGAGCTACGAGCAGTACTTC.